This entry lists 20 T cell receptor beta chains sequenced from one sample in a study of response to subunit inactivated influenza vaccine. TCRdb analysed the RT-PCR reads with MiXCR anew, one entry per CDR3 protein. Of 650,000 to 850,000 distinct CDR3 sequences in the sample, approximately 14% were seen once. The specimen comprised PBMCs from blood, sampled 14 days before vaccination. Receptor source: a man aged 50 or older who received an inactivated influenza vaccine.

To note about this clonotype: The junction differs from germline at one of its ends, possibly a read error. V is TRBV20-1 and J is TRBJ2-1, with 7 bases identical to TRBD2. From germline, CDR1 is DFQATT and CDR2 SNEGSKA (reference sequence). The CDR3 runs 16 residues. CDR3 sequence reads: CCARVSSGSSYNEQFF. The CDR3 nucleotides are TGCTGTGCTAGAGTCTCTAGCGGCAGCTCCTACAATGAGCAGTTCTTC.

In its sample, this clonotype was seen once. V usage is TRBV7-2 and J usage is TRBJ2-5; TRBD1 agrees at 7 bases. V lost 5 bases, J lost 5 bases, and 14 bases stayed unmatched. Germline CDR1 SGHTA, CDR2 FQGNSA. This CDR3 has 16 residues. Here the CDR3 DNA reads TGTGCCAGCAGCCGTAAGATGGTCCGACAGGGTGAGACCCAGTACTTC. Its translation: CASSRKMVRQGETQYF.

This clonotype was observed many times. The rearrangement joins TRBV5-1 to TRBJ2-3; no definite D call. V gave up 0 bases and J gave up 6 bases, with 5 bases separating them. The CDR3 has 12 residues. From germline, CDR1 is SGHRS and CDR2 YFSETQ. The CDR3 DNA is TGCGCCAGCAGCTTGGGAGTGGATACGCAGTATTTT. It is translated as CASSLGVDTQYF. The entire variable domain, with the rest obtained from reference TRBV5-1 and TRBJ2-3, is as follows: KAGVTQTPRYLIKTRGQQVTLSCSPISGHRSVSWYQQTPGQGLQFLFEYFSETQRNKGNFPGRFSGRQFSNSRSEMNVSTLELGDSALYLCASSLGVDTQYFGPGTRLTVL.

The CDR3 DNA is TGTGCCACCAGCAGAGAGGGAGGGGGCCTCAATGAGCAGTTCTTC. This codes for CATSREGGGLNEQFF. This chain links TRBV15 with TRBJ2-1, with D perhaps given as TRBD1 or TRBD2 (7 bases each). The ends were cut back, 0 bases at V and 6 bases at J, with 12 bases in the middle. Germline assignment: CDR1 LNHNV and CDR2 YYDKDF (reference sequence). The CDR3 sequence is 15 residues long.

Only a few counts were recorded for this clonotype. The chain has TRBV24-1 and TRBJ2-1; maybe TRBD1 (5 bases). V was pared by 4 bases and J by 1 base, with 16 bases between. CDR1 and CDR2 from the germline V gene are KGHDR and SFDVKD. This CDR3 comprises 17 residues. The chain's CDR3 is CATSDATSDRSYNEQFF. Written as DNA, the CDR3 is TGTGCCACCAGTGACGCTACCTCCGACAGATCCTACAATGAGCAGTTCTTC.

This clonotype appeared many times. The rearrangement links TRBV7-8 to TRBJ2-1; D unresolved. There are 14 residues in the CDR3. Trimming pared 5 bases from V and 7 bases from J, leaving 15 bases between. The germline V gene has CDR1 SGHVS and CDR2 FQNEAQ. The CDR3 spells CASSPGTVFNEQFF. The DNA for the CDR3 is TGTGCCAGCAGCCCCGGCACAGTCTTTAATGAGCAGTTCTTC.

J is TRBJ1-5 and V is TRBV20-1, with D possibly matching TRBD1 (6 bases). V was cut by 1 base and J by 3 bases, with 10 bases left in between. The V gene's germline CDR1 is DFQATT and CDR2 SNEGSKA (reference sequence). The CDR3 runs 14 residues. The CDR3 reads CSARGTGNNQPQHF. The CDR3 DNA follows: TGCAGTGCTAGAGGAACAGGGAACAATCAGCCCCAGCATTTT.

V gene TRBV9 combines with J gene TRBJ2-5, with D perhaps assigned TRBD1 or TRBD2 (6 bases each). CDR1 SGDLS and CDR2 YYNGEE come from the germline V gene. The CDR3 totals 14 residues. V dropped 0 bases and J dropped 6 bases, with 12 bases sitting between them. The CDR3 DNA sequence: TGTGCCAGCAGCGTAGGGGGGGCTCTGAAGACCCAGTACTTC. Translation: CASSVGGALKTQYF.

The V and J genes are TRBV30 and TRBJ2-2, with D unresolved. CDR1 is GTSNPN, CDR2 SVGIG, per germline (reference sequence). The V gene lost 0 bases and the J gene lost 1 base, with 6 bases spanning the gap. This CDR3 has 14 residues. CDR3 DNA: TGTGCCTGGAGTGTAATGGGGAACACCGGGGAGCTGTTTTTT. Protein: CAWSVMGNTGELFF.

This clonotype came up many times. The chain links TRBV20-1 to TRBJ1-1, with a tentative D call TRBD1 (5 bases). Germline CDR1 DFQATT, CDR2 SNEGSKA (reference sequence). This CDR3 is 14 amino acids long. Trimming took off 3 bases at V and 1 base at J, with 12 bases between the two ends. The CDR3 is CSARTGTWNTEAFF. The CDR3 DNA reads as TGCAGTGCTAGGACCGGGACCTGGAACACTGAAGCTTTCTTT.

This clonotype was found a few times. The chain employs TRBV12-3 or TRBV12-4 and TRBJ2-2; 14 nucleotides agree with TRBD2. The CDR3 spans 18 residues. V lost 5 bases, J lost 3 bases, and 8 bases stayed unmatched. CDR3 nucleotide sequence: TGTGCCAGCAGTAATCCGGGACTAGCGGGAGATTACACCGGGGAGCTGTTTTTT. Its translation: CASSNPGLAGDYTGELFF.

This clonotype was picked up a small number of times. V gene TRBV7-2 combines with J gene TRBJ2-7; 7 bases match TRBD2. The CDR3 is 14 residues long. Germline V gene sequence: CDR1 SGHTA, CDR2 FQGNSA. The V segment lost 7 bases and the J segment 2 bases; nucleotides outside the gene matches: 8. The CDR3, as DNA: TGTGCCAGCACCACCACGGGAGGTCCCTACGAGCAGTACTTC. It codes for CASTTTGGPYEQYF.

This clonotype has only a few counts. The chain joins TRBV11-2 to TRBJ2-6, with D unresolved. Germline CDR1 is SGHAT and CDR2 is FQNNGV. Trimming shortened V by 3 bases and J by 3 bases, and 9 bases separated the two germline ends. The CDR3 length is 15 residues. The CDR3 region has the DNA TGTGCCAGCAGCTTGTTTCCGGATGGGGCCAACGTCCTGACTTTC. It translates to CASSLFPDGANVLTF.

This clonotype was seen a handful of times. The chain has TRBV30 and TRBJ2-1; 10 bases are a match to TRBD2. The CDR3 spans 14 residues. Unmatched junction bases numbered 5, after V lost 5 bases and J lost 4 bases. The V gene's germline CDR1 is GTSNPN and CDR2 SVGIG (reference sequence). Written as DNA, the CDR3 is TGTGCCTGGGGGGTGACTAGCGGGTACAATGAGCAGTTCTTC. This gives the protein CAWGVTSGYNEQFF.

The chain recombines TRBV20-1 with TRBJ2-3; 10 bases fit TRBD2. This CDR3 comprises 15 residues. CDR1 and CDR2 from the germline V gene are DFQATT and SNEGSKA (reference sequence). V was clipped by 3 bases and J by 0 bases; unmatched bases: 3. For the CDR3, the DNA is TGCAGTGCTAGGGCTAGCGGGAGCAGCACAGATACGCAGTATTTT. Its translation: CSARASGSSTDTQYF.

The chain links TRBV27 to TRBJ2-5; tentatively, D is TRBD1 or TRBD2 (6 bases each). The CDR3 sequence is 15 residues long. Trimming took 1 base from V and 5 from J, leaving 14 bases between them. Germline V lookup: CDR1 MNHEY, CDR2 SMNVEV (reference sequence). CDR3 coding DNA: TGTGCCAGCAGTTTATTGTTTGGGGGGCACGAGACCCAGTACTTC. Translation: CASSLLFGGHETQYF.

This chain connects TRBV12-3 or TRBV12-4 to TRBJ2-4, with TRBD2 identical over 8 bases. V shed 3 bases, J shed 7 bases, and the junction held 5 bases outside the gene matches. This CDR3 spans 14 amino acids. The CDR3 loop is CASSFGGAWNIQYF. CDR3 in DNA: TGTGCCAGCAGTTTCGGGGGGGCCTGGAACATTCAGTACTTC.

This clonotype was seen more than once but under ten times. The genes are TRBV20-1 and TRBJ1-3, with no clear D. The V end was cut by 1 base, the J end by 4 bases, with 8 bases between. Germline V gene sequence: CDR1 DFQATT, CDR2 SNEGSKA (reference sequence). The CDR3 spans 13 residues. CDR3 in amino acids: CSARGFRGNTIYF. As DNA, the CDR3 is TGCAGTGCTAGAGGGTTCCGGGGAAACACCATATATTTT.

This clonotype was counted many times. V is TRBV28 and J is TRBJ2-7; maybe TRBD1 (5 bases). The CDR3 has 15 residues. Per the germline V gene, CDR1 is MDHEN and CDR2 is SYDVKM. V was shortened by 1 base and J by 6 bases, with 16 bases between the two germline ends. CDR3 in amino acids: CASSLFPQGRGEQYF. The CDR3 region has the DNA TGTGCCAGCAGTTTATTCCCCCAGGGTAGAGGCGAGCAGTACTTC. Looking up the rest from reference TRBV28 and TRBJ2-7 gives the full variable domain: DVKVTQSSRYLVKRTGEKVFLECVQDMDHENMFWYRQDPGLGLRLIYFSYDVKMKEKGDIPEGYSVSREKKERFSLILESASTNQTSMYLCASSLFPQGRGEQYFGPGTRLTVT.

This clonotype was seen a few times. The chain joins TRBV6-1 to TRBJ1-2; D ambiguous. This CDR3 spans 13 amino acids. V gave up 2 bases and J gave up 4 bases, with 8 bases separating them. Germline CDR1 reads MNHNS; CDR2 reads SASEGT. DNA of the CDR3: TGTGCCAGCAGTGAATCGGGTAGCTATGGCTACACCTTC. It codes for CASSESGSYGYTF.